Presented here are 5 T cell receptor beta chains from one specimen sequenced in a study of T cells in Graves' hyperthyroidism and ophthalmopathy (dated by TCRdb to about 2019). The library came from multiplex PCR. For sequencing, an Illumina HiSeq 2000 was employed. The TCR beta CDR3 regions were amplified from the RNA transcripts. A first-round RT-PCR of the TCR CDR3 used the HTBI primer set with the Qiagen OneStep RT-PCR kit. TCRdb redid the processing of the public reads, applying fastp at Q25 and MiXCR, and retained in-frame beta chains. A single entry per CDR3 protein holds the most common genes and DNA from its merged rows. Present in this sample are about 770,000 distinct CDR3 sequences, roughly 20% of which were seen just once. The ten top clones hold about a sixth of the sample. Sequencing was performed on blood. Receptors were obtained from a woman aged 50 to 65 with Graves' hyperthyroidism that later progressed to Graves' ophthalmopathy.

CDR3 sequence: CAIRRGGTEAFF. In DNA form, the CDR3 reads TGTGCCATCAGGAGAGGGGGAACTGAAGCTTTCTTT. This rearrangement joins TRBV10-3 to TRBJ1-1; D may be TRBD1 (6 bases). Germline lookup yields CDR1 ENHRY and CDR2 SYGVKD. The length of the CDR3 is 12 residues. Between the trimmed V and J ends, which lost 6 bases and 5 bases, there was a span of 10 bases.

The sample holds many counts of this clonotype. V and J are TRBV12-3 or TRBV12-4 and TRBJ2-7, with D possibly being TRBD1 (6 bases). With 4 bases removed from V and 3 bases from J, the gap between germline ends came to 19 bases. This CDR3 region has 16 residues. The CDR3 loop is CASSSRTARVNYEQYF. DNA for the CDR3: TGTGCCAGCAGTTCCAGGACAGCGAGAGTCAACTACGAGCAGTACTTC.

The genes are TRBV7-8 and TRBJ2-7; possibly TRBD2 for D (6 bases). CDR3 length: 16 amino acids. V lost 5 bases, J lost 2 bases, and 19 bases lay in between. The V gene's germline CDR1 is SGHVS and CDR2 FQNEAQ. This CDR3 is CASSRMGGAGAYEQYF. CDR3 nucleotides: TGTGCCAGCAGCCGCATGGGGGGAGCCGGCGCCTACGAGCAGTACTTC.

The chain joins TRBV29-1 to TRBJ2-3; TRBD1 matches 7 bases. The CDR3 runs to 14 residues. CDR1 is SQVTM and CDR2 is ANQGSEA in the germline V gene. The V segment lost 7 bases and the J segment 6 bases; nucleotides outside the gene matches: 13. CDR3 in amino acids: CSETRDRFMDTQYF. The CDR3 DNA follows: TGCAGCGAGACCCGGGACAGATTTATGGATACGCAGTATTTT.

The chain recombines TRBV19 with TRBJ2-7; D is ambiguous. Germline CDR1 is LNHDA and CDR2 is SQIVND (reference sequence). The CDR3 sequence is 14 residues long. Trimming took 6 bases from V and 0 from J, leaving 12 bases between them. The CDR3 bases are TGTGCCAGTAGGGGATCGAACTCCTCCTACGAGCAGTACTTC. Protein product: CASRGSNSSYEQYF.